This T cell receptor (beta chain) is drawn from a study of blood T cells in healthy people across ages. This clonotype has only a few counts. Germline CDR1 is MDHEN and CDR2 is SYDVKM. The CDR3 is 14 amino acids. V was pared by 10 bases and J by 3 bases, with 17 bases between. The use of a sample-barcoded 5' primer and a J-beta primer mix characterized a second PCR of roughly 7 to 12 cycles. One entry per CDR3 protein results from TCRdb running MiXCR on the 5' RACE reads. Of some 930,000 distinct CDR3 sequences in the sample, 25% to 35% were seen once. These data are also associated with another study on T cells of mothers and their children. That paper notes: Thymic selection shapes TCR recombination output similarly in related and unrelated pairs.

The TCR comes from a middle-aged woman in good health. The chain employs TRBV28 and TRBJ2-3; D is perhaps TRBD2 (5 bases). The sample consisted of blood. CDR3 loop: CATGLPLGTDTQYF. Written as DNA, the CDR3 is TGTGCCACCGGACTTCCCCTTGGTACAGATACGCAGTATTTT.